This is a list of T cell receptor beta chains from one sample in a study of T cell responses to AZD1222 COVID-19 vaccine. Here immunoSEQ multiplex PCR was the method, and the copy in TCRdb shows in-frame clones only, minus some. The top ten clones hold 6% to 7.5% of a sample with about 130,000 clones, approximately 90% of them seen once. This sample comprised peripheral blood, obtained on day 0 of AZD1222 vaccination. These TCRs come from an adult in good health. CDR3s include the opening cysteine and the closing phenylalanine or tryptophan. The D gene is left open where the match is weak. Where a row states a size, it is once, few, many or the class of an expanded clone; other rows omit it.

clone size	V gene	J gene	D gene	CDR3 protein	CDR3 DNA
-	TRBV6-5	TRBJ2-5	-	CASRAAQETQYF	TGTGCCAGCAGGGCGGCACAAGAGACCCAGTACTTC
-	TRBV5-4	TRBJ2-1	-	CASSSGTLTYNEQFF	TGTGCCAGCAGCTCCGGGACTTTAACCTACAATGAGCAGTTCTTC
-	TRBV19	TRBJ1-1	-	CASSISLAVEAFF	TGTGCCAGTAGTATTAGTTTGGCAGTTGAAGCTTTCTTT
-	TRBV4-1	TRBJ1-2	-	CASSQEKLFYGYTF	TGCGCCAGCAGCCAAGAGAAGCTTTTCTATGGCTACACCTTC
-	TRBV4-2	TRBJ1-2	-	CASSRPIPQGYNYGYTF	TGTGCCAGCAGCCGCCCGATCCCACAGGGATATAACTATGGCTACACCTTC
few	TRBV2	TRBJ2-5	-	CASSAWVGRQETQYF	TGTGCCAGCAGTGCGTGGGTGGGTCGACAAGAGACCCAGTACTTC
-	TRBV28	TRBJ2-7	TRBD1	CASSFVGTASYEQYF	TGTGCCAGCAGTTTCGTGGGGACAGCTTCCTACGAGCAGTACTTC
-	TRBV27	TRBJ1-1	TRBD1	CASKQGPGEAFF	TGTGCCAGCAAACAGGGGCCCGGTGAAGCTTTCTTT
-	TRBV23-1	TRBJ1-5	TRBD1	CASSQSRDRDWLDNQPQHF	TGCGCCAGCAGTCAATCGAGGGACAGGGACTGGTTGGACAATCAGCCCCAGCATTTT
-	TRBV28	TRBJ2-5	TRBD1	CASSLPGQGLETQYF	TGTGCCAGCAGTTTACCGGGACAGGGTCTAGAGACCCAGTACTTC
-	TRBV19	TRBJ2-7	-	CASSVQGFGEQYF	TGTGCCAGTAGTGTGCAGGGTTTCGGCGAGCAGTACTTC
-	TRBV4-2	TRBJ2-3	TRBD2	CASSQGGSEQYF	TGTGCCAGCAGCCAAGGCGGGAGTGAGCAGTATTTT
-	TRBV5-1	TRBJ2-1	-	CASSLDSHNEQFF	TGCGCCAGCAGCTTGGACAGCCACAATGAGCAGTTCTTC
-	TRBV25-1	TRBJ1-4	-	CASSEYGGGEKLFF	TGTGCCAGCAGTGAATATGGTGGGGGCGAAAAACTGTTTTTT
-	TRBV28	TRBJ2-7	-	CASTSPPVYEQYF	TGTGCCAGCACCTCCCCGCCGGTTTACGAGCAGTACTTC
-	TRBV5-1	TRBJ2-5	TRBD2	CASSKRLAGGQETQYF	TGCGCCAGCAGCAAGAGACTAGCGGGGGGGCAAGAGACCCAGTACTTC
once	TRBV6-1	TRBJ2-7	-	CASSEGWGQYPWEQYF	TGTGCCAGCAGTGAAGGTTGGGGGCAGTACCCTTGGGAGCAGTACTTC
once	TRBV4-1	TRBJ1-6	-	CASSQALGTLHF	TGCGCCAGCAGCCAAGCGCTGGGAACACTCCACTTT
-	TRBV18	TRBJ2-7	-	CASSPGFSYEQYF	TGTGCCAGCTCACCAGGGTTTTCCTACGAGCAGTACTTC
-	TRBV24-1	TRBJ1-5	-	CATSDLGDQPQHF	TGTGCCACCAGTGATTTGGGTGATCAGCCCCAGCATTTT
-	TRBV11-1	TRBJ1-3	-	CASSADSNGNTIYF	TGTGCCAGCAGCGCCGACAGCAATGGAAACACCATATATTTT
-	TRBV5-4	TRBJ1-3	-	CASTRSGGGNTIYF	TGTGCCAGCACCCGGTCCGGTGGAGGAAACACCATATATTTT
-	TRBV7-3	TRBJ2-1	-	CASSYKSGAGWNEQFF	TGTGCCAGCAGCTACAAGAGTGGGGCCGGTTGGAATGAGCAGTTCTTC
few	TRBV24-1	TRBJ2-2	-	CATSSSVRDTGELFF	TGTGCCACCAGTTCGAGCGTACGGGACACCGGGGAGCTGTTTTTT
-	TRBV23-1	TRBJ1-2	-	CASSSGAAGPNYGYTF	TGCGCCAGCAGCAGCGGGGCAGCGGGACCTAACTATGGCTACACCTTC
-	TRBV19	TRBJ2-2	-	CASRGAVGELFF	TGTGCCAGTAGGGGGGCAGTCGGGGAGCTGTTTTTT
-	TRBV20-1	TRBJ1-1	-	CSASAGSMNTEAFF	TGCAGTGCTAGTGCAGGGTCCATGAACACTGAAGCTTTCTTT
-	TRBV19	TRBJ1-1	-	CASSPARVMNTEAFF	TGTGCCAGCTCCCCGGCGCGGGTCATGAACACTGAAGCTTTCTTT
-	TRBV30	TRBJ2-2	TRBD2	CAWSLAGRGGRELFF	TGTGCCTGGAGTTTAGCCGGGCGGGGGGGCCGGGAGCTGTTTTTT
-	TRBV28	TRBJ1-2	-	CASSFRAGGYTF	TGTGCCAGCAGTTTCAGGGCAGGAGGCTACACCTTC
-	TRBV6-5	TRBJ1-2	-	CASSYDGDYGYTF	TGTGCCAGCAGTTACGACGGCGACTATGGCTACACCTTC
-	TRBV4-2	TRBJ1-1	-	CASSQEGLGTEAFF	TGTGCCAGCAGCCAAGAAGGACTGGGAACTGAAGCTTTCTTT
-	TRBV27	TRBJ2-5	TRBD1	CASSLFWDSQYQETQYF	TGTGCCAGCAGTTTATTTTGGGACAGTCAATACCAAGAGACCCAGTACTTC
-	TRBV11-2	TRBJ1-5	-	CASSLRAGSNQPQHF	TGTGCCAGCAGCTTAAGGGCCGGAAGCAATCAGCCCCAGCATTTT
-	TRBV28	TRBJ1-1	TRBD1	CASRYRGNAFF	TGTGCCAGCAGATACAGGGGAAACGCTTTCTTT
-	TRBV5-6	TRBJ1-1	-	CASSLGQGFEAFF	TGTGCCAGCAGCTTGGGTCAGGGGTTTGAAGCTTTCTTT
-	TRBV5-8	TRBJ1-2	-	CASSFGLGANYGYTF	TGTGCCAGCAGCTTCGGTTTGGGAGCTAACTATGGCTACACCTTC
-	TRBV11-2	TRBJ2-1	TRBD2	CASSSGLAGGVSYNEQFF	TGTGCCAGCAGCTCGGGACTAGCGGGGGGGGTCTCCTACAATGAGCAGTTCTTC
-	TRBV6-2/TRBV6-3	TRBJ2-7	-	CASSRSFAYEQYF	TGTGCCAGCAGTCGGTCGTTCGCCTACGAGCAGTACTTC
-	TRBV18	TRBJ2-2	TRBD1	CASSPANRGNTGELFF	TGTGCCAGCTCACCAGCTAACAGGGGAAACACCGGGGAGCTGTTTTTT
-	TRBV7-3	TRBJ1-1	-	CASSLGGDTEAFF	TGTGCCAGCAGCTTAGGAGGGGACACTGAAGCTTTCTTT
-	TRBV9	TRBJ2-1	-	CASSVGGLPYNEQFF	TGTGCCAGCAGCGTAGGTGGCCTACCTTACAATGAGCAGTTCTTC
-	TRBV10-2	TRBJ2-7	-	CASSEDREGSYEQYF	TGCGCCAGCAGCGAGGACAGGGAGGGCTCCTACGAGCAGTACTTC
medium-sized	TRBV2	TRBJ1-3	-	CASSELGNTIYF	TGTGCCAGCAGTGAGTTAGGAAACACCATATATTTT
-	TRBV5-1	TRBJ1-1	-	CASSVDRKNTEAFF	TGCGCCAGCAGCGTGGACAGAAAGAACACTGAAGCTTTCTTT
-	TRBV14	TRBJ1-1	-	CASSRERVTEAFF	TGTGCCAGCAGCCGAGAAAGGGTAACTGAAGCTTTCTTT
-	TRBV27	TRBJ1-5	-	CASSSLPRGNQPQHF	TGTGCCAGCAGTTCCCTCCCCAGGGGTAATCAGCCCCAGCATTTT
-	TRBV12-3/TRBV12-4	TRBJ2-1	-	CASSQLGFEQFF	TGTGCCAGCAGCCAACTGGGGTTCGAGCAGTTCTTC
-	TRBV30	TRBJ2-7	-	CAWSIGREQYF	TGTGCCTGGAGCATCGGCCGAGAGCAGTACTTC
-	TRBV15	TRBJ1-2	-	CATSRDQGSNYGYTF	TGTGCCACCAGCAGAGATCAGGGCTCTAACTATGGCTACACCTTC
-	TRBV5-4	TRBJ2-5	-	CASSPTGRQETQYF	TGTGCCAGCAGTCCGACAGGGAGGCAAGAGACCCAGTACTTC
-	TRBV6-1	TRBJ2-1	TRBD2	CASSVGTSGGAAWEFF	TGTGCCAGCAGTGTTGGGACTAGCGGGGGGGCGGCCTGGGAGTTCTTC
-	TRBV6-5	TRBJ2-7	TRBD1	CASSPGTGGRYEQYF	TGTGCCAGCAGTCCCGGGACAGGGGGCCGATACGAGCAGTACTTC
-	TRBV19	TRBJ1-2	TRBD1	CASRTGGLFYGYTF	TGTGCCAGTCGGACAGGGGGCTTATTCTATGGCTACACCTTC
-	TRBV19	TRBJ1-2	TRBD1	CASSMGQTNYGYTF	TGTGCCAGTAGTATGGGACAGACCAACTATGGCTACACCTTC